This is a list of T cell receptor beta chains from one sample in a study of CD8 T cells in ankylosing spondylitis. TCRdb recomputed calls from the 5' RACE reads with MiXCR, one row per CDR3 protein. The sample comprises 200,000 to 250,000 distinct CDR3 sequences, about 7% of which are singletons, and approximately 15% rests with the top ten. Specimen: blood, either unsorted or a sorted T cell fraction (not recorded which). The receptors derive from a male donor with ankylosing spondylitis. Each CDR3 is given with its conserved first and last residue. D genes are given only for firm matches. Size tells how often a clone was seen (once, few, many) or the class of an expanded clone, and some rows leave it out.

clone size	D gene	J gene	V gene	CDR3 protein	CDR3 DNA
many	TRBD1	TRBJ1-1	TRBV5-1	CASSWTGLNTEAFF	TGCGCCAGCAGCTGGACAGGGCTTAACACTGAAGCTTTCTTT
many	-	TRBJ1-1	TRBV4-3	CASSQEIADKNTEAFF	TGCGCCAGCAGCCAAGAGATTGCTGACAAGAACACTGAAGCTTTCTTT
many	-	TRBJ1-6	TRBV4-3	CASSPGRGRGSSPLHF	TGCGCCAGCAGCCCTGGTAGGGGACGAGGTAGTTCACCCCTCCACTTT
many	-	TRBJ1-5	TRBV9	CASSAGSSSNQPQHF	TGTGCCAGCAGCGCAGGGTCATCTAGCAATCAGCCCCAGCATTTT
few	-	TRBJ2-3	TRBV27	CASSFVNTDTQYF	TGTGCCAGCAGTTTTGTGAACACAGATACGCAGTATTTT
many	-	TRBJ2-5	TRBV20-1	CSARDKPGSETQYF	TGCAGTGCTAGAGATAAACCAGGATCAGAGACCCAGTACTTC
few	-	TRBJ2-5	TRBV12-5	CASGLVLGAQETQYF	TGTGCTAGTGGTTTGGTACTAGGGGCCCAAGAGACCCAGTACTTC
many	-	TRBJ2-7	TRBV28	CASIRVGGDYEQYF	TGTGCCAGCATCCGGGTGGGGGGCGATTACGAGCAGTACTTC
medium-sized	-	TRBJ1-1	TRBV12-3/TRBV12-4	CASRQRFRTEAFF	TGTGCCAGCAGACAGCGGTTTAGGACTGAAGCTTTCTTT
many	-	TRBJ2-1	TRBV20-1	CSAPVGYNEQFF	TGCAGCGCACCCGTGGGCTACAATGAGCAGTTCTTC
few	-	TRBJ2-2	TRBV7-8	CASSPPFSGNTGELFF	TGTGCCAGCAGCCCCCCGTTTAGCGGTAACACCGGGGAGCTGTTTTTT
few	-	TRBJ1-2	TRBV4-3	CASSQGPDGYTF	TGCGCCAGCAGCCAAGGACCGGATGGCTACACCTTC
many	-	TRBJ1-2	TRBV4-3	CASSQERGHWVIGYTF	TGCGCCAGCAGCCAAGAACGGGGGCACTGGGTCATTGGCTACACCTTC
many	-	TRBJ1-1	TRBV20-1	CSAREWGTNTEAFF	TGCAGTGCTAGGGAATGGGGGACGAACACTGAAGCTTTCTTT
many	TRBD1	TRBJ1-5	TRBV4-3	CASSQTQGYQPQHF	TGCGCCAGCAGCCAAACACAGGGGTATCAGCCCCAGCATTTT
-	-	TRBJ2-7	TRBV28	CASSRTTIRDSLTIYEQYF	TGTGCCAGCAGCCGCACGACAATCAGGGACTCACTTACCATTTACGAGCAGTACTTC
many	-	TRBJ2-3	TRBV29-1	CSVDSRKGADTQYF	TGCAGCGTTGATTCCAGGAAGGGAGCAGATACGCAGTATTTT
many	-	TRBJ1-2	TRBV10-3	CAISEPGTPYGYTF	TGTGCCATCAGTGAACCCGGGACACCCTATGGCTACACCTTC
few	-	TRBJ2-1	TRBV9	CASSVESGLPYNEQFF	TGTGCCAGCAGCGTAGAAAGCGGCCTTCCATACAATGAGCAGTTCTTC
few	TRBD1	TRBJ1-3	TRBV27	CASSLSGTGGSGNTIYF	TGTGCCAGCAGTTTATCGGGCACAGGGGGCTCTGGAAACACCATATATTTT
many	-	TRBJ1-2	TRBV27	CASSYRDNYGYTF	TGTGCCAGCAGTTACAGGGATAACTATGGCTACACCTTC
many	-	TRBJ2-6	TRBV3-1	CASSQASGSDSGANVLTF	TGTGCCAGCAGCCAAGCCTCAGGGTCCGACTCTGGGGCCAACGTCCTGACTTTC
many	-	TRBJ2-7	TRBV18	CASSPPGKYEQYF	TGTGCCAGCTCACCACCGGGTAAATACGAGCAGTACTTC
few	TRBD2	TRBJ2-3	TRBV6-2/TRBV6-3	CASSTFLAGGYPALSTDTQYF	TGTGCCAGCAGTACCTTTCTAGCGGGGGGTTATCCGGCCCTTAGCACAGATACGCAGTATTTT
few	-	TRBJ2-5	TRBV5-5	CASSAPGTSETQYF	TGTGCCAGCAGCGCACCTGGGACATCAGAGACCCAGTACTTC